The table lists the clone carrying this T cell receptor beta chain with a few counts. Its antigen remains unidentified. The CDR3 loop spans 16 amino acids. After removal of 5 bases from V and 6 bases from J, the junction contained 12 bases not matched to a gene. The germline CDR1 and CDR2 sequences are SGHNT and YYREEE (reference sequence). Treatment given: roughly 18 received Ad26.COV2.S at low or high dose, single or two shots; roughly five received placebo; per-sample allocation not given. Day 63 after the first injection of vaccine or placebo was the sampling time. Sequenced by immunoSEQ multiplex PCR; TCRdb stores in-frame clones only, minus some. Counted here are approximately 480,000 clones, around nine tenths occurring once; the ten biggest clones make up 13%. The sample comes from a study of Ad26.COV2.S vaccination and SARS-CoV-2 variants. Study-level points and caveats: Individuals receiving vaccine had higher spike-specific TCR breadth than placebo recipients did. The analyses of TCR breadth and depth may have understated the size of total T cell responses.

This specimen was peripheral blood, taken in a trial of Ad26.COV2.S vaccine versus placebo. The clonotype comes from a person aged 18-65 years who received the Ad26.COV2.S COVID-19 vaccine or a placebo. The chain employs TRBV5-4 and TRBJ2-3; 10 bases agree with TRBD2. This chain's CDR3 is CASSLSRLAGADTQYF. The CDR3 DNA is TGTGCCAGCAGTCTGTCCCGGCTAGCGGGAGCGGATACGCAGTATTTT.